Sequencing of this TCR beta chain was carried out in a study of shared clonotypes between healthy human individuals. Libraries were prepared by immunoSEQ multiplex PCR; TCRdb keeps only in-frame clonotypes and omits some of them. The table includes millions of clones, approximately 95% detected once. Germline loops: CDR1 MNHNY, CDR2 SVGAGI (reference sequence). The CDR3 runs to 14 residues. Trimming took off 8 bases at V and 1 base at J, with 14 bases between the two ends. About this clone: Its antigen is as yet unknown.

Points from the study as a whole: Among donors, clonotype sharing was expected to be affected by sequencing depth.

The receptor was isolated from a man aged 18 to 35 in good health. Some clones in this sample may be carry-over from other donors' samples. The material sequenced was naive CD4+ T cells from PBMCs. Subset: CD45RA+ positively selected. The gene calls are TRBV6-6 and TRBJ2-5; a possible D gene is TRBD2 (5 bases). CDR3 sequence: CASFPGVGQETQYF. The CDR3, as DNA: TGTGCCAGCTTTCCCGGGGTAGGCCAAGAGACCCAGTACTTC.